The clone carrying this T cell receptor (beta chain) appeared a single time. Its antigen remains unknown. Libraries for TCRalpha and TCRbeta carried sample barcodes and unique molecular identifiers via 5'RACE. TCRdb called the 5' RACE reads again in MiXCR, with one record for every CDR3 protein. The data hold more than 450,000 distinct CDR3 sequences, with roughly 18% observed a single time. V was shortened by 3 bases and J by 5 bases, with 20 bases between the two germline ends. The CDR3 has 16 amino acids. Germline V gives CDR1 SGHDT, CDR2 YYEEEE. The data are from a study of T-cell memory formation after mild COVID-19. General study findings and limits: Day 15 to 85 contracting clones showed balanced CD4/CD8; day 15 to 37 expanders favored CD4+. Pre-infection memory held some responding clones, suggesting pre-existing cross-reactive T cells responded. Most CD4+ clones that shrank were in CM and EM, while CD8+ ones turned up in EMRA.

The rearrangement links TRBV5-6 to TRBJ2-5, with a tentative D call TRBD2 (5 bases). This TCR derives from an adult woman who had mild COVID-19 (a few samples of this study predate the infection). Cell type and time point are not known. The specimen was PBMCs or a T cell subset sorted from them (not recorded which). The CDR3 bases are TGTGCCAGCAGCTCTATCCTCGGGAAGGGTAGGGAGACCCAGTACTTC. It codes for CASSSILGKGRETQYF.